Here is one T cell receptor (beta chain) with its context. This sample is drawn from a study of blood T cell repertoires in COVID-19. Study background: PBMCs, B-cell-depleted T cells, or T cells provided the cDNA or gDNA that made up the material.

The CDR3 extends over 21 amino acids. V lost 3 bases, J lost 0 bases, and 15 bases stayed unmatched. The germline V gene encodes CDR1 SGHTA and CDR2 FQGTGA. Original methodology: Using reference gene primer amplification, nucleated cell counts were estimated. The table came from immunoSEQ multiplex PCR; TCRdb's copy has only in-frame clones and leaves some out. V and J calls and clone size are those listed in that table; D and trimming were worked out from the DNA. The sample contains about 330,000 clones, approximately 86% of which appear only once. This clonotype was sampled from a man aged 25-40 years with COVID-19, enrolled during active disease. The sequenced sample was peripheral blood. The rearrangement joins TRBV7-3 to TRBJ2-3; 13 bases map to TRBD2. This chain's CDR3 is CASSLGLAGRISSTSTDTQYF. In DNA, the CDR3 is TGTGCCAGCAGCTTGGGACTAGCGGGGCGAATTTCCTCAACTAGCACAGATACGCAGTATTTT.